This T cell receptor beta chain is from a study of T cell responses to AZD1222 COVID-19 vaccine. Regarding the study as a whole: Most donors were white British and more were female, and clonal diversity was possibly underestimated.

Using immunoSEQ multiplex PCR, the repertoire was profiled, and TCRdb retains in-frame clones only, with some absent. The data hold about 130,000 clones, with around 87% observed a single time. V gave up 6 bases and J gave up 5 bases; unmatched junction bases: 8. Germline V lookup: CDR1 LNHDA, CDR2 SQIVND (reference sequence). This CDR3 is 14 amino acids long. Points on this clone: Antigen: not known.

V and J are TRBV19 and TRBJ2-7; TRBD1 matches at 9 bases. The sample was peripheral blood, taken on day 0 of AZD1222 vaccination. This TCR came from an adult in good health. CDR3 in amino acids: CASRPGQGPHEQYF. CDR3 DNA: TGTGCCAGTAGGCCGGGACAGGGTCCCCACGAGCAGTACTTC.